In its sample, the clone carrying this TCR beta chain was seen a few times. Antigen unknown. CDR3 size: 17 residues. V was shortened by 7 bases and J by 7 bases, with 26 bases between the two germline ends. Germline CDR1 and CDR2: LGHNT and FRNRAP. This entry is derived from a study of beta chain features in type 1 diabetes. Findings and limits, study-wide: Because the template was cDNA, high-expressing cells might be over-represented.

What was sequenced were expressed TCRB transcripts, since all of the isolated RNA had been reverse transcribed. This table comes from immunoSEQ multiplex PCR, and its TCRdb copy is limited to in-frame clones, with some not included. Of about 140,000 clones in the sample, approximately 10% were seen once. The receptor comes from a woman in her forties in good health. The sample consisted of central memory CD4+ T cells from blood. This chain joins TRBV12-5 and TRBJ2-1, with D possibly TRBD1 on 6 matching bases. The CDR3 sequence: CASAHSGVTGPRNEQFF. The DNA of the CDR3 is TGTGCTAGTGCCCACTCCGGCGTGACAGGTCCGCGGAATGAGCAGTTCTTC.